These 30 T cell receptor beta chains were all obtained from the same sample, sequenced in a study of neurological immune-mediated disorders. TCRdb re-analysed the 5' RACE reads in MiXCR, keeping a single row per CDR3 protein. The sample has tens of thousands of distinct CDR3 sequences; 3.5% to 5.5% are singletons. The material sequenced was PBMCs. All receptors come from a woman aged 55 to 70 with multiple sclerosis.

This clonotype was detected a few times. The CDR3 nucleotides are TGTGCCAGCAGTGAACCGGGACAGTTCTATGGCTACACCTTC. Its translation is CASSEPGQFYGYTF. This chain connects TRBV6-5 to TRBJ1-2, with 7 bases identical to TRBD1. The CDR3 consists of 14 residues. V was pared by 5 bases and J by 4 bases, with 7 bases of the junction left unmatched. From germline, CDR1 is MNHEY and CDR2 SVGAGI.

With respect to this clonotype: A read error is possible here, since a much larger clone lies one base away. This sequence joins TRBV20-1 and TRBJ2-1; unclear D gene. Trimming left V 3 bases short and J 1 base short, with 16 bases between. The germline V gene has CDR1 DFQATT and CDR2 SNEGSKA (reference sequence). The CDR3 loop spans 16 amino acids. The CDR3 loop is CSARSTAVRSYNEQFF. CDR3 coding DNA: TGCAGTGCTAGGTCAACAGCTGTGAGATCCTACAATGAGCAGTTCTTC.

This clonotype has more than one count but fewer than ten. The gene calls are TRBV12-3 or TRBV12-4 and TRBJ2-3; 7 bases align to TRBD2. The CDR3 is made up of 15 amino acids. V dropped 3 bases and J dropped 3; count of bases not matched to a gene: 6. CDR3 in DNA: TGTGCCAGCAGTTTTCAAGCGGGATCAACAGATACGCAGTATTTT. Its translation: CASSFQAGSTDTQYF.

This clonotype occurred many times. The chain uses TRBV6-2 or TRBV6-3 and TRBJ1-2; D is unresolved. The V and J ends lost 4 bases and 8 bases respectively, with 11 bases between them. Germline V lookup: CDR1 MNHEY, CDR2 SVGEGT. The CDR3 is 12 residues long. CDR3 bases: TGTGCCAGCAGTTCCACGGTTTACGGCTACACCTTC. It encodes CASSSTVYGYTF.

This clonotype was picked up many times. This chain joins TRBV20-1 and TRBJ2-5, with D unresolved. The CDR3 is made up of 13 amino acids. Germline lookup yields CDR1 DFQATT and CDR2 SNEGSKA (reference sequence). Trimming removed 2 bases at V and 1 base at J, with 8 bases between. The CDR3 region is CSARTGFQETQYF. CDR3 coding DNA: TGCAGTGCTAGAACCGGGTTCCAAGAGACCCAGTACTTC.

The rearrangement links TRBV19 to TRBJ2-1, with TRBD1 matching 7 bases. Trimming at V came to 4 bases and at J to 2 bases, leaving 2 bases not matched to a gene. CDR1 LNHDA and CDR2 SQIVND come from the germline V gene (reference sequence). This CDR3 comprises 14 residues. CDR3 sequence (DNA): TGTGCCAGTAGTACGGGACAGCCCTACAATGAGCAGTTCTTC. Its translation is CASSTGQPYNEQFF. Supplemented by reference TRBV19 and TRBJ2-1, the full variable domain reads DGGITQSPKYLFRKEGQNVTLSCEQNLNHDAMYWYRQDPGQGLRLIYYSQIVNDFQKGDIAEGYSVSREKKESFPLTVTSAQKNPTAFYLCASSTGQPYNEQFFGPGTRLTVL.

This clonotype was observed at least ten times. The chain has TRBV10-3 and TRBJ1-6; 7 bases align to TRBD1. V was clipped by 10 bases and J by 7 bases; unmatched bases: 10. The CDR3 sequence is 14 residues long. Germline V gives CDR1 ENHRY, CDR2 SYGVKD. The CDR3 region is CATWGAGGNSPLHF. In DNA form, the CDR3 reads TGTGCCACCTGGGGGGCAGGGGGAAATTCACCCCTCCACTTT.

Comment on this clonotype: Sequence at one end of the junction differs from germline and may be a read error. The genes are TRBV3-1 and TRBJ1-6; no reliable D call. The CDR3 has 14 amino acids. Germline assignment: CDR1 LGHDT and CDR2 YNNKEL (reference sequence). The CDR3 DNA sequence: TGTGCCAGCAGCCAATACAACGATAATTCACCCCTCAACTTT. As protein: CASSQYNDNSPLNF.

This clonotype was seen a few times. The junction differs from germline at one of its ends, possibly a read error. The J gene is TRBJ1-5, the V gene TRBV10-3; 9 bases map to TRBD1. This CDR3 has 13 residues. Germline CDR1 is ENHRY and CDR2 is SYGVKD. The CDR3 DNA sequence: TGTGCCATTAGGGACAGGGCGGATCAGCCCCAGAATTTT. Its protein product is CAIRDRADQPQNF.

This clonotype was seen repeatedly, ten times or more. J is TRBJ2-1 and V is TRBV2, with 11 nucleotides matching TRBD2. Germline CDR1 SNHLY, CDR2 FYNNEI. With 2 bases clipped from V and 4 bases from J, the junction kept 4 bases outside the gene matches. The CDR3 has 16 residues. CDR3: CASSEPGLAGYNEQFF. The CDR3 DNA sequence: TGTGCCAGCAGTGAACCCGGACTAGCGGGTTACAATGAGCAGTTCTTC.

This clonotype was counted ten times or more. The chain recombines TRBV6-5 with TRBJ2-5; 9 nucleotides match TRBD1. After removal of 6 bases from V and 5 bases from J, the junction contained 4 bases not matched to a gene. The CDR3 runs to 13 residues. Germline loops: CDR1 MNHEY, CDR2 SVGAGI. The CDR3, as DNA: TGTGCCAGCAGAACAGGGGGCTCCGAGACCCAGTACTTC. It yields the protein CASRTGGSETQYF.

This clonotype was counted a few times. V and J are TRBV29-1 and TRBJ2-7; TRBD1 agrees at 9 bases. V lost 6 bases, J lost 3 bases, and 3 bases stayed unmatched. This CDR3 has 12 residues. Germline V lookup: CDR1 SQVTM, CDR2 ANQGSEA. The CDR3 loop reads CSVLTGGYEQYF. In DNA form, the CDR3 reads TGCAGCGTGTTGACAGGGGGCTACGAGCAGTACTTC.

The table lists this clonotype with many counts. The rearrangement links TRBV20-1 to TRBJ1-1, with 12 bases that match TRBD1. The CDR3 sequence is 17 residues long. The V gene end was trimmed by 5 bases and the J gene end by 4 bases; junction bases not matched to a gene: 14. CDR1 and CDR2 (germline): DFQATT, SNEGSKA (reference sequence). CDR3 nucleotides: TGCAGTGCTTTCGCCGGGACAGGGGGCCGATGGGGCACTGAAGCTTTCTTT. Protein: CSAFAGTGGRWGTEAFF.

This clonotype was detected a few times. This sequence joins TRBV12-3 or TRBV12-4 and TRBJ2-1, with D unclear. V lost 3 bases, J lost 5 bases, and 11 bases lay in between. This CDR3 contains 14 residues. CDR3 region: CASSFSPWDNEQFF. CDR3 sequence (DNA): TGTGCCAGCAGTTTCAGCCCGTGGGACAATGAGCAGTTCTTC.

The sample holds many counts of this clonotype. V gene TRBV6-2 or TRBV6-3 combines with J gene TRBJ2-3; D gene unclear. CDR1 is MNHEY and CDR2 is SVGEGT in the germline V gene. The V end was cut by 6 bases, the J end by 6 bases, with 22 bases between. This CDR3 is 16 amino acids long. CDR3 sequence: CASSPPQPPNGDTQYF. CDR3 nucleotides: TGTGCCAGCAGCCCCCCCCAGCCTCCCAACGGGGATACGCAGTATTTT.

This clonotype was counted between two and nine times. V gene TRBV7-9 combines with J gene TRBJ1-1; TRBD1 might be the D (6 bases). V lost 0 bases and J 5 bases, leaving 7 bases between the germline ends. The CDR3 runs to 13 residues. Per germline, CDR1 SEHNR and CDR2 FQNEAQ (reference sequence). The CDR3 loop is CASSLAQGTEAFF. In DNA form, the CDR3 reads TGTGCCAGCAGCTTAGCGCAGGGGACTGAAGCTTTCTTT. Together with reference TRBV7-9 and TRBJ1-1, the CDR3 gives the full variable domain: DTGVSQNPRHKITKRGQNVTFRCDPISEHNRLYWYRQTLGQGPEFLTYFQNEAQLEKSRLLSDRFSAERPKGSFSTLEIQRTEQGDSAMYLCASSLAQGTEAFFGQGTRLTVV.

This clonotype was detected many times. This sequence joins TRBV20-1 and TRBJ1-1; tentative D call: TRBD1 (5 bases). Germline V gives CDR1 DFQATT, CDR2 SNEGSKA (reference sequence). The CDR3 is made up of 12 amino acids. Trimming left V 6 bases short and J 6 bases short, with 14 bases between. The CDR3 reads CSAVRVWAEAFF. In nucleotides, the CDR3 is TGCAGTGCAGTCAGGGTTTGGGCTGAAGCTTTCTTT.

This clonotype was seen at least ten times. The rearrangement links TRBV6-5 to TRBJ2-2; D may be TRBD1 (6 bases). The CDR3 is 13 residues long. Germline V gene sequence: CDR1 MNHEY, CDR2 SVGAGI. Trimming removed 6 bases from V and 7 bases from J, with 12 bases in between. The CDR3 DNA is TGTGCCAGCAGCCAACAGGGTAACGGGGAGCTGTTTTTT. Its protein is CASSQQGNGELFF.

The chain is built from TRBV27 and TRBJ2-2; no reliable D call. V lost 3 bases to trimming and J lost 3 bases, with 23 bases between them. Germline loops: CDR1 MNHEY, CDR2 SMNVEV (reference sequence). This CDR3 contains 19 residues. CDR3 sequence reads: CASSFVVGPTFSDTGELFF. The CDR3 coding sequence is TGTGCCAGCAGTTTCGTAGTAGGACCCACCTTTTCGGACACCGGGGAGCTGTTTTTT.

This clonotype was counted ten times or more. J is TRBJ1-3 and V is TRBV20-1, with D uncertain. The CDR3 spans 14 residues. Germline CDR1 reads DFQATT; CDR2 reads SNEGSKA (reference sequence). V was cut by 2 bases and J by 3 bases, with 11 bases left in between. CDR3 in amino acids: CSARHGGFGNTIYF. DNA for the CDR3: TGCAGTGCTAGACACGGAGGGTTTGGAAACACCATATATTTT.

This clonotype has ten or more counts. The chain employs TRBV20-1 and TRBJ2-5; no clear D gene. The germline CDR1 and CDR2 sequences are DFQATT and SNEGSKA (reference sequence). The CDR3 totals 11 residues. V lost 0 bases to trimming and J lost 1 base, with 0 bases between them. CDR3 sequence: CSARDQETQYF. Here the CDR3 DNA reads TGCAGTGCTAGAGACCAAGAGACCCAGTACTTC.

This clonotype was seen more than once but under ten times. The CDR3 nucleotides are TGTGCCAGCAGCCAAGCGGGGACGAACACTGAAGCTTTCTTT. This sequence encodes CASSQAGTNTEAFF. The chain is built from TRBV3-1 and TRBJ1-1, with D tentatively TRBD1 (5 bases). This CDR3 is built from 14 residues. CDR1 and CDR2 (germline): LGHDT, YNNKEL (reference sequence). Trimming cost V 1 base and J 1 base, with 7 bases left between them.

V is TRBV11-3 and J is TRBJ2-1, with D possibly being TRBD1 or TRBD2 (5 bases each). Trimming pared 4 bases from V and 12 bases from J, leaving 22 bases between. CDR1 and CDR2 from the germline V gene are SGHNT and YENEEA. The CDR3 contains 15 residues. The CDR3 loop reads CASSSWDQSNDRQFF. CDR3 coding DNA: TGTGCCAGCAGCTCTTGGGACCAATCCAATGATCGGCAGTTCTTC.

This clonotype showed up many times. V is TRBV5-1 and J is TRBJ2-3, with 7 bases identical to TRBD1. The CDR3 runs to 13 residues. J gave up 6 bases and V 6 bases, and 7 bases lay outside the gene matches. Germline loops: CDR1 SGHRS, CDR2 YFSETQ. The CDR3 loop is CASTQDRRDTQYF. CDR3 sequence (DNA): TGCGCCAGCACCCAGGACAGGAGGGATACGCAGTATTTT. Full variable domain (outside the CDR3, taken from reference TRBV5-1 and TRBJ2-3): KAGVTQTPRYLIKTRGQQVTLSCSPISGHRSVSWYQQTPGQGLQFLFEYFSETQRNKGNFPGRFSGRQFSNSRSEMNVSTLELGDSALYLCASTQDRRDTQYFGPGTRLTVL.

This clonotype was seen repeatedly, ten times or more. V usage is TRBV4-1 and J usage is TRBJ1-4; D gene unclear. There are 15 residues in the CDR3. The V and J ends lost 3 bases and 5 bases respectively, with 13 bases between them. Looked up from germline, CDR1 is MGHRA and CDR2 is YSYEKL. The CDR3 region is CASSQGGGLNEKLFF. In DNA form, the CDR3 reads TGCGCCAGCAGCCAGGGTGGAGGGCTCAATGAAAAACTGTTTTTT.

This clonotype was recorded many times. V is TRBV9 and J is TRBJ1-1; TRBD1 matches 7 bases. The CDR3 is made up of 14 amino acids. The junction had 12 bases not matched to a gene; V was cut back by 7 bases and J by 6 bases. CDR1 is SGDLS, CDR2 YYNGEE, per germline. The CDR3: CASAVDRRRAEAFF. CDR3 nucleotide sequence: TGTGCCAGCGCCGTGGACAGGAGAAGGGCTGAAGCTTTCTTT.

This clonotype was observed a single time. CDR3 nucleotide sequence: TGTGCCAGCTCACCACGGGGCGGGGGGGCCTACGAGCAGTACTTC. It encodes CASSPRGGGAYEQYF. V usage is TRBV18 and J usage is TRBJ2-7, with 9 bases aligning to TRBD2. Germline loops: CDR1 KGHSH, CDR2 LQKENI. The CDR3 covers 15 residues. V was pared by 1 base and J by 2 bases, with 3 bases of the junction left unmatched. The whole variable domain, remainder taken from reference TRBV18 and TRBJ2-7, is NAGVMQNPRHLVRRRGQEARLRCSPMKGHSHVYWYRQLPEEGLKFMVYLQKENIIDESGMPKERFSAEFPKEGPSILRIQQVVRGDSAAYFCASSPRGGGAYEQYFGPGTRLTVT.

This clonotype was detected ten times or more. Likely a read error: the CDR3 ends without its conserved phenylalanine or tryptophan. This chain uses TRBV20-1 with TRBJ2-5; D is unresolved. Trimming stripped 6 bases from V and 5 bases from J, with 4 bases between. This CDR3 has 9 residues. The germline V gene has CDR1 DFQATT and CDR2 SNEGSKA (reference sequence). The CDR3 protein is CSAGETQYN. CDR3 sequence (DNA): TGCAGTGCGGGGGAGACCCAGTACAAC.

J is TRBJ2-5 and V is TRBV6-1, with a weak D call TRBD2 (6 bases). Trimming removed 8 bases at V and 4 bases at J, with 14 bases between. CDR1 and CDR2 from the germline V gene are MNHNS and SASEGT. CDR3 size: 13 residues. CDR3 DNA sequence: TGTGCCAGCCTCTCTGGGGAGGCAGAGACCCAGTACTTC. This gives the protein CASLSGEAETQYF.

The sample holds many counts of this clonotype. This chain links TRBV12-3 or TRBV12-4 with TRBJ1-2; the D is unclear. CDR3 size: 11 residues. Trimming removed 2 bases from V and 4 bases from J, with 2 bases in between. This chain's CDR3 is CASSLSYGYTF. The CDR3 nucleotides are TGTGCCAGCAGTTTAAGCTATGGCTACACCTTC.